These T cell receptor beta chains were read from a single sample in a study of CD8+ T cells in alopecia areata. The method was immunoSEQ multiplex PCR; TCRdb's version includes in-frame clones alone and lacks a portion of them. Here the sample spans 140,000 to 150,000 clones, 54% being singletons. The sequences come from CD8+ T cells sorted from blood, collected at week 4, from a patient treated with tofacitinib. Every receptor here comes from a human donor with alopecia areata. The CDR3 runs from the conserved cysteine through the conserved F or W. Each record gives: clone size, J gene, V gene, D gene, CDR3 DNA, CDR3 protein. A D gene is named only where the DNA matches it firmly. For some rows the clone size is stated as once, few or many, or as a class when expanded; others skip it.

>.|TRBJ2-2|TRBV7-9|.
TGTGCCAGCAGCTTCGACACCGGGGAGCTGTTTTTT
CASSFDTGELFF
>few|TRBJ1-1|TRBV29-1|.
TGCAGCGTAGTGAACACTGAAGCTTTCTTT
CSVVNTEAFF
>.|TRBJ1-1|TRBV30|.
TGTGCCTGGAGCCACCGGGGAGGGGCGGGTGAAGCTTTCTTT
CAWSHRGGAGEAFF
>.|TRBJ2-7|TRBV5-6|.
TGTGCCAGCAGCTTGACGGGTGAGCAGTACTTC
CASSLTGEQYF
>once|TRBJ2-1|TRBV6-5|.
TGTGCCAGCAGTTCTTTCGACCGGACCTACAATGAGCAGTTCTTC
CASSSFDRTYNEQFF
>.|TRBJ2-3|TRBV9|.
TGTGCCAGCACCTCAAATAGCGGCACAGATACGCAGTATTTT
CASTSNSGTDTQYF
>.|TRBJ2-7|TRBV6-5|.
TGTGCCAGCAGCCCGGGGAGTGGGAGCTCCTACGAGCAGTACTTC
CASSPGSGSSYEQYF
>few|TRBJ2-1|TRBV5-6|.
TGTGCCAGCAGCTTAGGAGACAATGAGCAGTTCTTC
CASSLGDNEQFF
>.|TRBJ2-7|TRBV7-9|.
TGTGCCAGCAGCTTGTCGTCTAGGGACTACGAGCAGTACTTC
CASSLSSRDYEQYF
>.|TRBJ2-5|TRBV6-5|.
TGTGCCAGCAGCCAGCCGACCGACAGCCAAGAGACCCAGTACTTC
CASSQPTDSQETQYF
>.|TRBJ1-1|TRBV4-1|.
TGCGCCAGCAGCCAAGAGTCCGGGGCTGAGACTGAAGCTTTCTTT
CASSQESGAETEAFF
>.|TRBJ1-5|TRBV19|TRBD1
TGTGCCAGTAATGTGGACAGGGGCTACCAGCCCCAGCATTTT
CASNVDRGYQPQHF
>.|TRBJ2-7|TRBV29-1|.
TGCAGCGTGACAGGAGGGAATACCTACGAGCAGTACTTC
CSVTGGNTYEQYF
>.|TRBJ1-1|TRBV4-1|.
TGCGCCAGCAGCCAAGATGGTCCAGGGCGGGGGTTGAACACTGAAGCTTTCTTT
CASSQDGPGRGLNTEAFF
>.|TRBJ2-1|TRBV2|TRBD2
TGTGCCAGCACGCCCAAGGGGACTAGCTACGTCGATGAGCAGTTCTTC
CASTPKGTSYVDEQFF
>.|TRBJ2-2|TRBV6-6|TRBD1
TGTGCCAGCAGATGGACAGGCCTCGGGGAGCTGTTTTTT
CASRWTGLGELFF
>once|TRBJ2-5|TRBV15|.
TGTGCCACCAGCCCTCCGAAACAGTACTTC
CATSPPKQYF
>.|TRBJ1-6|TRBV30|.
TGTGCCTGGATCCCTGATGGTGTAGGAGCGTATTCACCCCTCCACTTT
CAWIPDGVGAYSPLHF
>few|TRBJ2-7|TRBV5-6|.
TGTGCCAGCAGCTGGGGGTCCTACGAGCAGTACTTC
CASSWGSYEQYF
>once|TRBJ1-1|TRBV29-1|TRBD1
TGCAGCGTGACAGGGGTGACTGAAGCTTTCTTT
CSVTGVTEAFF
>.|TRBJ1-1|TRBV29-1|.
TGCAGCGTGATACTAGGGAGGGATACTGAAGCTTTCTTT
CSVILGRDTEAFF
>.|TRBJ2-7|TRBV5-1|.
TGCGCCAGCAGCCTACCGGGACGCACCACGCCCTACGAGCAGTACTTC
CASSLPGRTTPYEQYF
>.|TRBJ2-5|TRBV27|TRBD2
TGTGCCAGCAGTTTAAGACTAGCTCAAGAGACCCAGTACTTC
CASSLRLAQETQYF
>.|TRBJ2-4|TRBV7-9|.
TGTGCCAGCAGCTTAGCCACAGAAAACATTCAGTACTTC
CASSLATENIQYF
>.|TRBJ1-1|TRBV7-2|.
TGTGCCAGCAACGAAGGGCCGGTGATGAACACTGAAGCTTTCTTT
CASNEGPVMNTEAFF
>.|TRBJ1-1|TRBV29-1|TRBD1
TGCAGCGCCCAGGGGGGGGGACGCGGCACTGAAGCTTTCTTT
CSAQGGGRGTEAFF
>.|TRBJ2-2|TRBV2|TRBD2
TGTGCCAGCAGTCCCCGGACTAGCGGGAACACCGGGGAGCTGTTTTTT
CASSPRTSGNTGELFF
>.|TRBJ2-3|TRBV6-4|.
TGTGCCAGCAGTATGCGACCAACAGATACGCAGTATTTT
CASSMRPTDTQYF
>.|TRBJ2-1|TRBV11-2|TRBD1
TGTGCCAGCAGCGGACAGGGATCCTACAATGAGCAGTTCTTC
CASSGQGSYNEQFF
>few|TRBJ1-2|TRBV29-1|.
TGCAGCGTCCCTGAGGGAATTAGTGGTGGCTACACCTTC
CSVPEGISGGYTF
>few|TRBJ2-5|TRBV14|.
TGTGCCAGCAGCCAAGTTGAAGAGACCCAGTACTTC
CASSQVEETQYF
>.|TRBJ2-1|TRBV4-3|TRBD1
TGCGCCAGCAGCCAATGGACAGGGAATGAGCAGTTCTTC
CASSQWTGNEQFF
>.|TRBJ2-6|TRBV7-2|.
TGTGCCAGCAGCTTAGATGCAGGGCGACTTGGGGCCAACGTCCTGACTTTC
CASSLDAGRLGANVLTF
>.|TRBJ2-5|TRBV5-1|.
TGCGCCAGCAGCTGGGGTAGGGGTCAAGAGACCCAGTACTTC
CASSWGRGQETQYF
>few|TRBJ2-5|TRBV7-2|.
TGTGCCAGCAGCCGCTATGGCCGCGGATTCCAAGAGACCCAGTACTTC
CASSRYGRGFQETQYF
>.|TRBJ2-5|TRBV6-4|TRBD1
TGTGCCAGCAGTGACCGGGACAGGGAAGGGGTGAAGTGGGAGACCCAGTACTTC
CASSDRDREGVKWETQYF
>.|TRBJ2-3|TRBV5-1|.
TGCGCCAGCAGCTTGGACGTCGGGGATATGGATACGCAGTATTTT
CASSLDVGDMDTQYF
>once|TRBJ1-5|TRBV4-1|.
TGCGCCAGCAGCCACATTAGCAATCAGCCCCAGCATTTT
CASSHISNQPQHF
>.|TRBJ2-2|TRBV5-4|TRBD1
TGTGCCAGCAGCCCGGCTCGGACAGGTTTGAGGGCCGGGGAGCTGTTTTTT
CASSPARTGLRAGELFF
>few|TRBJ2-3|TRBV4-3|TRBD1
TGCGCCAGCAGCCTTTGGACAGGGGTCATTGTGACAGATACGCAGTATTTT
CASSLWTGVIVTDTQYF
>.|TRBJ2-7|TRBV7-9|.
TGTGCCAGCAGCTTAGTAACCTACGAGCAGTACTTC
CASSLVTYEQYF
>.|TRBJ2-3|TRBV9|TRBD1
TGTGCCAGCACTACAGGGGGATCCACAGATACGCAGTATTTT
CASTTGGSTDTQYF
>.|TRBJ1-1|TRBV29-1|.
TGCAGCGTTGTTACGACCCTGAACACTGAAGCTTTCTTT
CSVVTTLNTEAFF
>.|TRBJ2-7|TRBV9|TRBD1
TGTGCCAGCAGCGGGACAGGGGTCGAGCAGTACTTC
CASSGTGVEQYF
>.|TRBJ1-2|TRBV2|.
TGTGCCAGCAGCGGCGCAGGGGTTTCCGCTGGCTACACCTTC
CASSGAGVSAGYTF
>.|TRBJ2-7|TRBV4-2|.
TGTGCCAGCAGCCCACAGGGATCCTCCTACGAGCAGTACTTC
CASSPQGSSYEQYF
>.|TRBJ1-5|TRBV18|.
TGTGCCAGCTCACCAGGGACAATGGGCAATCAGCCCCAGCATTTT
CASSPGTMGNQPQHF
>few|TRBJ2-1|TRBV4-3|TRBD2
TGCGCCAGCAGCCCGGGACTAGCGGGGGCCTACAATGAGCAGTTCTTC
CASSPGLAGAYNEQFF
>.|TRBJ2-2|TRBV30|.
TGTGCCTGGTTTCAGGGGAACGGGGAGCTGTTTTTT
CAWFQGNGELFF